This T cell receptor (beta chain) was recovered during a study of blood T cell repertoires in COVID-19. About the research overall: Acute and convalescent COVID-19 samples came from the United States, Italy and Spain. From T cells, B-cell-depleted T cells, or PBMCs came the material, which was cDNA or gDNA.

As processed by the authors: Counts of nucleated cells, estimated from reference gene primer amplification, were obtained. The data were produced by immunoSEQ multiplex PCR, yet TCRdb's version contains in-frame clones alone and is incomplete. The V and J calls and clone size were taken over from that table, and D and trimming were inferred from the DNA. The data hold roughly 100,000 clones, with 87% observed a single time. This sequence was found in a man in his fifties with acute or convalescent COVID-19. Sequencing input: peripheral blood.

CDR3 protein: CASSFWTGANQPQHF. In DNA, the CDR3 is TGTGCCAGCAGTTTCTGGACAGGGGCTAATCAGCCCCAGCATTTT. This rearrangement joins TRBV27 to TRBJ1-5, with TRBD1 identical over 9 bases. The CDR3 loop spans 15 amino acids. The V gene end was trimmed by 3 bases and the J gene end by 4 bases; junction bases not matched to a gene: 4. CDR1 is MNHEY and CDR2 is SMNVEV in the germline V gene (reference sequence).